The 8 T cell receptor beta chains below all came from one sample that was sequenced in a study of CD8+CD57+ T cells in acquired aplastic anemia. Genomic DNA provided the template from which TCR beta VDJ and CDR3 profiles were obtained. TCRdb independently ran MiXCR on the reads; one entry per CDR3 protein. The sample holds around 130,000 distinct CDR3 sequences, 50% to 60% seen once. Patients sequenced had flow cytometry evidence of CD8+CD57+ cell expansion. The source material was sorted CD4+, CD8+, or CD8+CD57+ T cells (not recorded which) from PBMCs. The receptors derive from a human donor with aplastic anemia.

Many counts were recorded for this clonotype. This chain joins TRBV5-6 and TRBJ2-7, with D possibly being TRBD2 (6 bases). CDR1 is SGHDT and CDR2 is YYEEEE in the germline V gene. The CDR3 consists of 14 residues. V was shortened by 3 bases and J by 2 bases, with 12 bases between the two germline ends. The CDR3 DNA follows: TGTGCCAGCAGCTGGACTACGTCTCCCTACGAGCAGTACTTC. Encoded protein: CASSWTTSPYEQYF.

Notes on this clonotype: At one boundary the junction diverges from the germline segment, which might be a read error. The rearrangement links TRBV29-1 to TRBJ1-3; D call uncertain. The CDR3 runs to 11 residues. Germline CDR1 and CDR2: SQVTM and ANQGSEA. This chain's CDR3 is CSGEVGNAIYF. The DNA of the CDR3 is TGCAGCGGGGAGGTTGGAAACGCCATATATTTT.

J is TRBJ2-5 and V is TRBV19, with 8 nucleotides matching TRBD1. CDR3 size: 14 residues. V was clipped by 10 bases and J by 1 base; unmatched bases: 8. In germline, CDR1 is LNHDA, CDR2 SQIVND (reference sequence). CDR3 sequence reads: CATATGDLQETQYF. In DNA, the CDR3 is TGTGCCACCGCGACAGGGGACCTCCAAGAGACCCAGTACTTC.

This clonotype showed up just once. The chain recombines TRBV20-1 with TRBJ2-7; tentatively, D is TRBD2 (6 bases). The CDR3 totals 11 residues. V was clipped by 3 bases and J by 13 bases, with 16 bases between them. Germline-derived CDR1 and CDR2 are DFQATT and SNEGSKA (reference sequence). The CDR3 spells CSASGAPGLYF. The CDR3 nucleotides are TGCAGTGCTAGCGGAGCCCCGGGACTCTACTTC.

The table lists this clonotype with a few counts. The rearrangement joins TRBV7-2 to TRBJ1-2; weak D call: TRBD1 (6 bases). The CDR3 runs 12 residues. Trimming pared 5 bases from V and 7 bases from J, leaving 11 bases between. Per the germline V gene, CDR1 is SGHTA and CDR2 is FQGNSA. The CDR3 nucleotides read TGTGCCAGCAGCCAGAGGGGGAGTGGCTACACCTTC. Translating gives CASSQRGSGYTF.

The chain is built from TRBV7-2 and TRBJ2-7; no definite D call. Looked up from germline, CDR1 is SGHTA and CDR2 is FQGNSA. The V end was cut by 4 bases, the J end by 3 bases, with 13 bases between. The CDR3 contains 14 residues. CDR3 sequence reads: CASSSPGAVYEQYF. Here the CDR3 DNA reads TGTGCCAGCAGCTCCCCGGGTGCAGTCTACGAGCAGTACTTC.

This chain uses TRBV15 with TRBJ2-1, with unresolved D. Trimming took off 5 bases at V and 5 bases at J, with 10 bases between the two ends. The CDR3 consists of 13 residues. Germline loops: CDR1 LNHNV, CDR2 YYDKDF (reference sequence). DNA for the CDR3: TGTGCCACCAGCTTGCTACAGCACAATGAGCAGTTCTTC. This gives the protein CATSLLQHNEQFF.

V and J are TRBV29-1 and TRBJ1-1; D is possibly TRBD1 (5 bases). The germline V gene has CDR1 SQVTM and CDR2 ANQGSEA. The CDR3 covers 16 residues. The CDR3 here is CASSPRGRGLNTEAFF. In DNA, the CDR3 is TGCGCCAGCAGCCCTCGAGGTCGGGGGTTGAACACTGAAGCTTTCTTT.